Sequencing of this T cell receptor (beta chain) was carried out in a study of neurological immune-mediated disorders. Study results and limitations: In HTLV-1-associated myelopathy, TCR clonal expansion was greatest, whereas multiple sclerosis had the least, falling below healthy controls. None of the CDR3 amino acid sequences of expanded clones were shared across subjects, and this suggested private repertoires in all groups.

It was from 2 million PBMCs stored at -80 C that the unsorted libraries were obtained. The CDR3 sequence is 10 residues long. The germline CDR1 and CDR2 sequences are DFQATT and SNEGSKA (reference sequence). This clonotype was seen many times. Its antigen is still unknown. From 15-18 subjects, over 180 million TCR-beta sequences were obtained in each sequencing run. TCRdb reanalysed the 5' RACE reads using MiXCR and keeps one entry per CDR3 protein. The sample shows about 20,000 distinct CDR3 sequences, around 14% of them seen only once. The sequence was collected from a female donor with HTLV-1-associated myelopathy (HAM/TSP). The rearrangement links TRBV20-1 to TRBJ2-1, with 7 bases fitting TRBD2. The sequenced material came from PBMCs. CDR3 protein: CSATSTQQFF. The CDR3 region has the DNA TGCAGCGCGACTAGCACCCAGCAGTTCTTC.